Listed below are T cell receptor beta chains from one sample, sequenced in a study of OX40 agonist ivuxolimab in advanced cancers. This table comes from immunoSEQ multiplex PCR, and its TCRdb copy is limited to in-frame clones, with some not included. Of tens of thousands of clones in the sample, 65% to 90% were seen once. The source material was CD4+ or CD8+ T cells sorted from blood, sampled in a trial of the OX40 agonist ivuxolimab. These receptors all come from an adult with an advanced solid tumor such as melanoma, head and neck, liver or kidney cancer. The CDR3 runs from the conserved cysteine through the conserved F or W. D genes are given only for firm matches. A row's size may be missing; if present it is once, few, many or a size class.

clone_size d_call j_call v_call cdr3_nt cdr3_aa
- - TRBJ2-7 TRBV30 TGTGCCTGGAGTGGGGGGACAACAAACCTCTACGAGCAGTACTTC CAWSGGTTNLYEQYF
- TRBD1 TRBJ1-5 TRBV11-3 TGTGCCAGCAGCTTACGGGACAGGGGATTTAATAGCAATCAGCCCCAGCATTTT CASSLRDRGFNSNQPQHF
- - TRBJ2-3 TRBV5-4 TGTGCCAGCAGCCAAGTTGGGGTAACAGATACGCAGTATTTT CASSQVGVTDTQYF
- - TRBJ2-7 TRBV14 TGTGCCAGCAGCCAGACTGGGCAGGGCTACGAGCAGTACTTC CASSQTGQGYEQYF
- - TRBJ2-1 TRBV9 TGTGCCAGCAGCGTAACACAGAGCTCCTACAATGAGCAGTTCTTC CASSVTQSSYNEQFF
- TRBD2 TRBJ2-1 TRBV5-4 TGTGCCAGCAGCTTGACTAGCGGGGGGGGCTCCTACAATGAGCAGTTCTTC CASSLTSGGGSYNEQFF
- TRBD1 TRBJ2-7 TRBV19 TGTGCCAGTAGTCACGAAGGGGGCAGCTACGAGCAGTACTTC CASSHEGGSYEQYF
- - TRBJ2-1 TRBV9 TGTGCCAGCAGCGTAGATTTGACAGACAATGAGCAGTTCTTC CASSVDLTDNEQFF
- - TRBJ2-5 TRBV29-1 TGCAGCGTTGAAGGTAGTTCCACGTCGGGGGCTCAAACCCAGTACTTC CSVEGSSTSGAQTQYF
- - TRBJ1-1 TRBV7-3 TGTGCCAGCAGGGGGGAAGCCCCTGAAGCTTTCTTT CASRGEAPEAFF
- - TRBJ2-3 TRBV21-1 TGTGCCAGCAGCAAAGAGTCTCCGGGGATAACAGATACGCAGTATTTT CASSKESPGITDTQYF
- TRBD2 TRBJ2-2 TRBV6-6 TGTGCCAGCAGCCCCGGGACTAGCGCGAACACCGGGGAGCTGTTTTTT CASSPGTSANTGELFF
- - TRBJ1-3 TRBV7-8 TGTGCCAGCAGCTCCGTAGGGATCCTCGGTGGAAACACCATATATTTT CASSSVGILGGNTIYF
- - TRBJ2-2 TRBV30 TGTGCCTGGAGGCCCGACTATACCGGGGAGCTGTTTTTT CAWRPDYTGELFF
- TRBD1 TRBJ2-5 TRBV7-2 TGTGCCAGCAGCACCACAGGGGTACGAGAGACCCAGTACTTC CASSTTGVRETQYF
- - TRBJ2-1 TRBV11-2 TGTGCCAGCAGCTTAGAGTACAATGAGCAGTTCTTC CASSLEYNEQFF
- - TRBJ2-3 TRBV11-2 TGTGCCAGCAGCCGCGGGACAGCAATCACAGATACGCAGTATTTT CASSRGTAITDTQYF
- TRBD2 TRBJ2-7 TRBV7-9 TGTGCCAGCAGCTCGCTAACTAGCGGGGGCTACGAGCAGTACTTC CASSSLTSGGYEQYF
- TRBD1 TRBJ2-7 TRBV7-6 TGTGCCAGCAGCGAGAAAACAGGGGGCGCCTACGAGCAGTACTTC CASSEKTGGAYEQYF
- - TRBJ1-5 TRBV27 TGTGCCAGCAGTTTACTCAGCAATCAGCCCCAGCATTTT CASSLLSNQPQHF
- TRBD1 TRBJ1-5 TRBV28 TGTGCCAGCAGTCAAGGGACAGGGGTGAATCAGCCCCAGCATTTT CASSQGTGVNQPQHF
- TRBD1 TRBJ2-2 TRBV23-1 TGCGCCAGCAGGGCGGACAGGGGGCCCACCGGGGAGCTGTTTTTT CASRADRGPTGELFF
- - TRBJ2-1 TRBV27 TGTGCCAGCAGTTTTCTGGGACGCGGCAATGAGCAGTTCTTC CASSFLGRGNEQFF
- - TRBJ2-2 TRBV27 TGTGCCAGCAGTTTAGGGCAGAACACCGGGGAGCTGTTTTTT CASSLGQNTGELFF
- - TRBJ2-2 TRBV5-1 TGCGCCAGCAGCTTAGGTGACAGGCCATATACTGGTGGGGAGCTGTTTTTT CASSLGDRPYTGGELFF
- - TRBJ2-2 TRBV19 TGTGCCAGTACCCCTTACGGGACAATGAACACCGGGGAGCTGTTTTTT CASTPYGTMNTGELFF
- TRBD1 TRBJ1-2 TRBV4-1 TGCGCCAGCAGCCCGACCGGGACAGGGGCCTATGGCTACACCTTC CASSPTGTGAYGYTF
- TRBD1 TRBJ2-7 TRBV4-3 TGCGCCAGCAGGGAGGACAGGGGAGACTACGAGCAGTACTTC CASREDRGDYEQYF
- TRBD1 TRBJ1-5 TRBV6-1 TGTGCCAGCAGTGCGGGACAGGTCATAGGGGGCAATCAGCCCCAGCATTTT CASSAGQVIGGNQPQHF
- - TRBJ2-7 TRBV5-1 TGCGCCAGCAGCTTGCGATACCAGACCGGGACCCCGTCGGAGCAGTACTTC CASSLRYQTGTPSEQYF
- TRBD1 TRBJ1-5 TRBV7-9 TGTGCCAGCAGCTCTGGACAGGCCCATCAGCCCCAGCATTTT CASSSGQAHQPQHF
- TRBD2 TRBJ2-3 TRBV9 TGTGCCAGCAGCGTAGAAGCCCTAGCGGGGGGGACAGATACGCAGTATTTT CASSVEALAGGTDTQYF
- - TRBJ1-1 TRBV19 TGTGCCAGTAGTTCGGGCGGGGTGTACACTGAAGCTTTCTTT CASSSGGVYTEAFF
few - TRBJ1-1 TRBV4-3 TGCGCCAGCAGCCTGGGTCCTGAAGCTTTCTTT CASSLGPEAFF
- - TRBJ2-2 TRBV11-2 TGTGCCACGGTTCTCCCGAACACCGGGGAGCTGTTTTTT CATVLPNTGELFF
- - TRBJ2-7 TRBV27 TGTGCCAGCAGTTTTGCCAGGTTCTCCTACGAGCAGTACTTC CASSFARFSYEQYF
- TRBD1 TRBJ1-5 TRBV2 TGTGCCAGCAGTTGGGAAATCGACAGGGGGGCGTCCGGCAATCAGCCCCAGCATTTT CASSWEIDRGASGNQPQHF
- - TRBJ2-7 TRBV13 TGTGCCAGCAGCTTGGGACGGCAGGGGGGTATCTACGAGCAGTACTTC CASSLGRQGGIYEQYF
few - TRBJ2-1 TRBV25-1 TGTGCCAGCAGTGAATATAAAAGCGGAGACTACAATGAGCAGTTCTTC CASSEYKSGDYNEQFF
- - TRBJ2-7 TRBV19 TGTGCCAGTAGTAACGGCTACGAGCAGTACTTC CASSNGYEQYF
- - TRBJ2-3 TRBV7-9 TGTGCCAGCAGCTATGGATTCTCTAGCACAGATACGCAGTATTTT CASSYGFSSTDTQYF
- - TRBJ2-1 TRBV7-9 TGTGCCAGCACCCCCAGACAGTCCCCCTACAATGAGCAGTTCTTC CASTPRQSPYNEQFF
- TRBD1 TRBJ2-3 TRBV6-4 TGTGCCAGGGTATCATTCGACAGGGAAGATACGCAGTATTTT CARVSFDREDTQYF
- - TRBJ2-5 TRBV4-1 TGCGCCAGCAGCTCCCAGGGGGCGGGAGGGAAGACCCAGTACTTC CASSSQGAGGKTQYF
- TRBD2 TRBJ2-5 TRBV28 TGTGCCAGCAGTTTGTGGACTAGCGGGGGGGCGGTGGAGACCCAGTACTTC CASSLWTSGGAVETQYF
- - TRBJ2-7 TRBV7-2 TGTGCCAGCAGCTCTGACAGGTTTTACGAGCAGTACTTC CASSSDRFYEQYF
- TRBD1 TRBJ1-6 TRBV7-9 TGTGCCAGCAGCGGGACAGGGGGTAATCCACCCCTCCACTTT CASSGTGGNPPLHF
once TRBD1 TRBJ2-1 TRBV9 TGTGCCAGCAGCACCGGACAGGGCTACAATGAGCAGTTCTTC CASSTGQGYNEQFF
- - TRBJ1-3 TRBV7-6 TGTGCCAGCAGCGGGACAGGAAACACCATATATTTT CASSGTGNTIYF
- TRBD1 TRBJ1-6 TRBV27 TGTGCCAGCAGGACAGGGTATAATTCACCCCTCCACTTT CASRTGYNSPLHF
- - TRBJ2-5 TRBV2 TGTGCCAGCAGTGAAGCGCAAAGCGTGGGGATTAGAAAGACCCAGTACTTC CASSEAQSVGIRKTQYF
- TRBD1 TRBJ2-7 TRBV5-1 TGCGCCAGCAGCCGTCCGGGACAGGGTATATACGAGCAGTACTTC CASSRPGQGIYEQYF
- - TRBJ2-3 TRBV6-4 TGTGCCAGCAGTGACTCGTCCGGGGCCACAGATACGCAGTATTTT CASSDSSGATDTQYF
- - TRBJ2-1 TRBV19 TGTGCCAGTAGTATAGATTTAGGGGCGGGTGAGCAGTTCTTC CASSIDLGAGEQFF
- TRBD1 TRBJ1-4 TRBV27 TGTGCCAGCAGTTTATCGGGACAGGGTAATGAAAAACTGTTTTTT CASSLSGQGNEKLFF
- TRBD1 TRBJ2-7 TRBV9 TGTGCCAGCAGCGTCAGGGGGCTCGACGAGCAGTACTTC CASSVRGLDEQYF
- - TRBJ2-7 TRBV6-4 TGTGCCACACAGTCGGCCATTTTAGGGGATACCTACGAGCAGTACTTC CATQSAILGDTYEQYF